Here is one T cell receptor (beta chain) with its context. The data originate from a study of CD8+ T cells in alopecia areata. Overall study: The investigators scored severity in treated patients by the percentage of affected scalp area.

After isolation, RNA underwent reverse transcription to generate cDNA as the sequencing template. Produced via immunoSEQ multiplex PCR; TCRdb's table is partial and in-frame only. The sample yields more than 90,000 clones, about 61% seen once. Treatment defined: oral pan-JAK inhibitor, 5-10 mg twice daily. Cell sorting on a FACSAria was used to separate CD4+ and CD8+ T cells from the PBMCs. Specimen: CD8+ T cells sorted from blood, collected between weeks 55 and 65, from a patient treated with tofacitinib. This receptor was obtained from a human donor with alopecia areata.

CDR3 DNA sequence: TGTGCCAGCAGCAATTCGGGACAGAAAAAAGCTTTCTTT. Residues: CASSNSGQKKAFF. The chain joins TRBV9 to TRBJ1-1; the match to TRBD1 covers 7 bases. CDR1 is SGDLS and CDR2 is YYNGEE in the germline V gene. J was trimmed by 9 bases and V by 4 bases; bases with no gene match: 9. The CDR3 extends over 13 amino acids.